This paragraph covers one T cell receptor beta chain sequence. What it binds is not known. The sample is drawn from a study of T cell repertoires in cytomegalovirus infection. The overall study: Used in the study were CMV epitopes, some recently identified and HLA-C-restricted, others well-studied and HLA-B-restricted. Public TCR beta signatures indicated both CMV infection and matching HLA type. Findings of the study overall: CMV carriers with the relevant HLA were identified by cumulative public TCR beta family frequency. Dominant in the ex vivo response were TCR beta clonotypes restricted by HLA-C and specific for CMV.

TCRdb re-called the reads with MiXCR, one entry per CDR3 protein. This repertoire shows 680,000 or so distinct CDR3 sequences, roughly 30% found once; its top ten account for 15% to 20%. V was pared by 6 bases and J by 7 bases, with 26 bases between. Germline V lookup: CDR1 SGHDT, CDR2 YYEEEE. CDR3 length: 17 amino acids. This chain uses TRBV5-6 with TRBJ1-5, with D maybe TRBD1 (5 bases). This sample comprised cultured PBMCs, obtained from culture after CMV antigen stimulation. This clonotype originated in a human donor in good health (CMV status not recorded). Some clones in this sample may be carry-over from other donors' samples. CDR3 protein: CASTTEDQGLPGQPQHF. CDR3 nucleotides: TGTGCCAGCACCACCGAAGACCAGGGACTACCAGGGCAGCCCCAGCATTTT.